The subject of this entry is one TCR beta chain. What it binds is not known. The sample holds other DNA sequences that translate to the same CDR3. These data originate in a study of cytomegalovirus exposure and HLA in healthy donors. At the level of the study: An early release of data contained roughly 86 million unique TCRs, which came from HLA-typed donors.

Trimming pared 0 bases from V and 6 bases from J, leaving 9 bases between. CDR1 is MNHEY, CDR2 SVGAGI, per germline. The CDR3 length is 14 residues. Use of 60 Vbeta and 13 Jbeta primers characterized the PCR. This table comes from immunoSEQ multiplex PCR, and its TCRdb copy is limited to in-frame clones, with some not included. The data show around 53,000 clones, 70% to 85% seen once. Broader study findings: Most TCR sequences were seen very rarely across donors, but some public TCRs occurred in many.

The V call is TRBV6-5, the J call TRBJ1-5; TRBD1 might be the D (6 bases). Sequencing was carried out using PBMCs. This clonotype was obtained from a man in his thirties or forties in good health and CMV-seronegative. The CDR3 here is CASSYSRGIQPQHF. The CDR3 coding sequence is TGTGCCAGCAGTTACTCGAGGGGGATTCAGCCCCAGCATTTT.